This entry concerns a single TCR beta chain. The antigen remains unidentified. These data originate in a study of human T cells and chemical hapten exposure. The time point denotes: patch test 1, 2 weeks after DPC sensitization. The treatment was: therapeutic diphenylcyclopropenone sensitization with weekly scalp DPC. The study extracted total RNA from unfractionated whole blood. CDR1 SGHVS and CDR2 FQNEAQ come from the germline V gene. The CDR3 runs 19 residues. J was trimmed by 6 bases and V by 0 bases; bases with no gene match: 14. A single record per CDR3 protein comes from TCRdb applying MiXCR to the RACE reads. The sample includes 180,000 or so distinct CDR3 sequences, approximately 15% of them seen just once. Study findings and constraints: Relative to control repertoires, expanded TCRs gave rise to significantly more large CDR3 similarity clusters. Counts of TCRs above 1 in 1000 frequency stayed unchanged with DPC sensitization.

V gene TRBV7-8 combines with J gene TRBJ2-5; 12 nucleotides line up with TRBD2. Sequences were derived from whole blood, sampled in connection with sensitization to the hapten diphenylcyclopropenone (DPC). This receptor was taken from a woman younger than 45 with alopecia areata. Some clones in this sample may be carry-over from other donors' samples. As DNA, the CDR3 is TGTGCCAGCAGCTTAGCGCGTCTAGCGGGAGGGCCTCAATGGCAGACCCAGTACTTC. This sequence encodes CASSLARLAGGPQWQTQYF.